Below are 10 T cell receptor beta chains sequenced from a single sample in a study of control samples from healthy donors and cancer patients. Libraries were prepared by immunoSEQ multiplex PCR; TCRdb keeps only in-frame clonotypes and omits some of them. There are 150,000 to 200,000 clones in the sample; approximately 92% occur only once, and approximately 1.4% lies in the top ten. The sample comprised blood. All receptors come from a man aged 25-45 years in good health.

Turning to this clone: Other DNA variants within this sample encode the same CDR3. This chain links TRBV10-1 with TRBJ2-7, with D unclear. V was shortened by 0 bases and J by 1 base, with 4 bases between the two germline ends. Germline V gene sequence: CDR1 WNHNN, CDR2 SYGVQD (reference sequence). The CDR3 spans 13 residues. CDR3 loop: CASSESGSYEQYF. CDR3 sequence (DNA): TGCGCCAGCAGTGAGTCAGGTTCCTACGAGCAGTACTTC.

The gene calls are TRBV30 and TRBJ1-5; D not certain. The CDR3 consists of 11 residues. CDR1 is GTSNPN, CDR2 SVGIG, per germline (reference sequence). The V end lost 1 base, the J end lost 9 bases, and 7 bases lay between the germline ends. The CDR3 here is CAWSARGPQHF. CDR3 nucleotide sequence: TGTGCCTGGAGTGCCCGGGGGCCCCAGCATTTT.

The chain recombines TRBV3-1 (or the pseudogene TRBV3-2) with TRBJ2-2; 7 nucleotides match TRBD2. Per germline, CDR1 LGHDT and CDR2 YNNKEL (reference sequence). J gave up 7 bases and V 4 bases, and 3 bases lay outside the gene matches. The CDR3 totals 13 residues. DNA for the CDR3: TGTGCCAGCAGCCCCCGGGGGGACGGGGAGCTGTTTTTT. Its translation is CASSPRGDGELFF.

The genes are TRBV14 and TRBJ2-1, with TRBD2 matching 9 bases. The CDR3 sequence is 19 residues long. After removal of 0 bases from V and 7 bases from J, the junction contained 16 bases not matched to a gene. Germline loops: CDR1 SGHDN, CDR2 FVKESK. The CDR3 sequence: CASSQDGIRAGGPRNEQFF. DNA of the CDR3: TGTGCCAGCAGCCAAGACGGAATTAGGGCGGGAGGGCCCAGGAATGAGCAGTTCTTC.

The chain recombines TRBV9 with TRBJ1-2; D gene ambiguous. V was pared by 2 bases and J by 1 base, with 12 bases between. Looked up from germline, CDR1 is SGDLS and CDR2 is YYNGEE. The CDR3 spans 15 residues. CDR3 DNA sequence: TGTGCCAGCAGCGTCTTATCTGCGGGTAACTATGGCTACACCTTC. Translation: CASSVLSAGNYGYTF. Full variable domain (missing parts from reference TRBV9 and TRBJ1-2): DSGVTQTPKHLITATGQRVTLRCSPRSGDLSVYWYQQSLDQGLQFLIQYYNGEERAKGNILERFSAQQFPDLHSELNLSSLELGDSALYFCASSVLSAGNYGYTFGSGTRLTVV.

The CDR3 nucleotides read TGTGCCAGTAGTATACTGGGACAGGGTGACGAGCAGTACTTC. Its translation is CASSILGQGDEQYF. The chain couples TRBV19 to TRBJ2-7; 9 bases agree with TRBD1. There are 14 residues in the CDR3. Germline V gene lookup returns CDR1 LNHDA and CDR2 SQIVND (reference sequence). The ends lost 2 bases at V and 5 bases at J; junction bases unmatched: 4. The complete variable domain, with remaining parts taken from reference TRBV19 and TRBJ2-7, reads DGGITQSPKYLFRKEGQNVTLSCEQNLNHDAMYWYRQDPGQGLRLIYYSQIVNDFQKGDIAEGYSVSREKKESFPLTVTSAQKNPTAFYLCASSILGQGDEQYFGPGTRLTVT.

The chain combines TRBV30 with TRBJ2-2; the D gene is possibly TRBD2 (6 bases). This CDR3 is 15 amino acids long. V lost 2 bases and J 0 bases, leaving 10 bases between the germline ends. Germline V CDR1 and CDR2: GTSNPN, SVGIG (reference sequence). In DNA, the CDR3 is TGTGCCTGGAGTTGGGGACTCACGAACACCGGGGAGCTGTTTTTT. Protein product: CAWSWGLTNTGELFF.

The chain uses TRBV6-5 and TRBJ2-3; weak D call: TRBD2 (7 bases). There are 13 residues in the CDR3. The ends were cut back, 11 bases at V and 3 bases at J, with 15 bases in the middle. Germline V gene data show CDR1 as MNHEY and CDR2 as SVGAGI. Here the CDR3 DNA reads TGTGCCCCGGGGAGGGGGGGGACAGATACGCAGTATTTT. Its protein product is CAPGRGGTDTQYF.

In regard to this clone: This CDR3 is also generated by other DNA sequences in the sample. Here the CDR3 reads CASSLGHNYGYTF. DNA for the CDR3: TGTGCCAGCAGCTTGGGACACAACTATGGCTACACCTTC. The rearrangement joins TRBV7-9 to TRBJ1-2; D is possibly TRBD1 (6 bases). V shed 3 bases and J shed 2 bases, with 7 bases lying between them. The germline CDR1 and CDR2 sequences are SEHNR and FQNEAQ (reference sequence). The length of the CDR3 is 13 residues. Complete variable domain (other parts from reference TRBV7-9 and TRBJ1-2): DTGVSQNPRHKITKRGQNVTFRCDPISEHNRLYWYRQTLGQGPEFLTYFQNEAQLEKSRLLSDRFSAERPKGSFSTLEIQRTEQGDSAMYLCASSLGHNYGYTFGSGTRLTVV.

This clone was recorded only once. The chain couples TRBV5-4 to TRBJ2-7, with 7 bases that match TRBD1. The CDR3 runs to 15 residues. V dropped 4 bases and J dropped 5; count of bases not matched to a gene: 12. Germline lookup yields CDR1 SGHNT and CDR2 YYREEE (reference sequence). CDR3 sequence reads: CASSPWTGRGDEQYF. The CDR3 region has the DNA TGTGCCAGCAGCCCGTGGACAGGTAGAGGCGACGAGCAGTACTTC.